The sequence of this T cell receptor (beta chain) was determined in a study of radiotherapy plus CTLA-4 blockade in lung cancer (dated by TCRdb to 2016 to 2018). Study-level background: Objective responses occurred in around 19% of enrolled patients, and under 40% achieved disease control. Points the paper makes about the study in general: After treatment with radiotherapy and ipilimumab, TCR clones that came from tumors expanded in the peripheral blood. The strongest predictors of response were reported to be early dynamic shifts in blood T cell clones along with a rise in serum interferon-beta following radiation.

The study evaluated CTLA-4 blockade (ipilimumab) given together with focal radiation therapy in patients who had chemo-refractory metastatic non-small-cell lung cancer. The library was generated by the immunoSEQ multiplex PCR assay. Not all clones reach the TCRdb copy of this immuneACCESS table, which keeps in-frame sequences only. Checked studies attribute under half of the gap to unresolved V genes and leave the rest unexplained. The sample data list about 120,000 clones, and about four fifths of these were observed just once. The top ten clones comprise 4.5% to 6.5% of the sample. For CDR1 and CDR2, the germline V gene lists MGHRA and YSYEKL. V loses 1 base at its end and J loses 4 bases; junction bases beyond the gene matches: 5. Reading from cysteine to phenylalanine, the CDR3 counts 16 amino acids. The entry retains the CDR3 DNA only, 48 bases that are in frame from base 1. To note about this clone: Its cognate antigen has yet to be identified. No base quality values were provided; no much bigger clone lies one nucleotide off.

The clonotype comes from a human donor with non-small cell lung cancer who had a partial response to radiotherapy plus ipilimumab. This material consisted of peripheral blood, taken from a patient treated with radiotherapy plus ipilimumab. Recombination connected TRBV4-1 to TRBJ2-1; a stretch of 9 junction bases matches TRBD2. The DNA sequence is given as TGCGCCAGCAGCCAAGGAGCGGGAGGAGAATACAATGAGCAGTTCTTC. It encodes CASSQGAGGEYNEQFF.